A selection of T cell receptor beta chains follows, all from one sample in a study of blood T cell repertoires in COVID-19. Profiling relied on immunoSEQ multiplex PCR, and the TCRdb table lists in-frame clones only, not all of them. Here the sample spans about 120,000 clones, around nine tenths being singletons. Material: peripheral blood. The receptor set was obtained from a woman aged 45-60 years with acute or convalescent COVID-19. Both conserved end residues are part of each CDR3. Each record gives: J gene, clone size, D gene, V gene, CDR3 protein, CDR3 DNA. The D gene is left open where the match is weak. Rows may omit the clone size; those that give it use once, few, many or a size class.

>TRBJ2-3|NA|NA|TRBV9
CASSGGLSTDTQYF
TGTGCCAGCAGCGGCGGACTTTCCACAGATACGCAGTATTTT
>TRBJ2-7|once|TRBD2|TRBV6-6
CASSYGREYEQYF
TGTGCCAGCAGTTATGGGAGGGAATACGAGCAGTACTTC
>TRBJ1-2|NA|TRBD1|TRBV27
CASSSQTGSPYGYTF
TGTGCCAGCAGTTCCCAGACAGGGAGTCCCTATGGCTACACCTTC
>TRBJ2-3|NA|TRBD2|TRBV29-1
CSVAGGPDTQYF
TGCAGCGTGGCGGGAGGGCCAGATACGCAGTATTTT
>TRBJ1-1|NA|NA|TRBV19
CASSIVAGRQTMNTEAFF
TGTGCCAGTAGTATAGTGGCAGGGAGGCAGACCATGAACACTGAAGCTTTCTTT
>TRBJ2-1|NA|TRBD2|TRBV9
CASSVVAGVVNEQFF
TGTGCCAGCAGCGTAGTAGCGGGAGTGGTCAATGAGCAGTTCTTC
>TRBJ2-3|NA|TRBD2|TRBV19
CASSPTSGSPPDTQYF
TGTGCCAGTAGTCCAACTAGCGGGAGCCCGCCAGATACGCAGTATTTT
>TRBJ1-1|NA|TRBD1|TRBV4-2
CASSHTGEVDTEAFF
TGTGCCAGCAGTCACACAGGGGAGGTCGACACTGAAGCTTTCTTT
>TRBJ1-4|NA|NA|TRBV19
CASSIGPRQANEKLFF
TGTGCCAGTAGTATAGGCCCGCGACAAGCTAATGAAAAACTGTTTTTT
>TRBJ2-1|NA|NA|TRBV5-1
CASGGTGGYNEQFF
TGCGCCAGCGGGGGTACCGGGGGTTACAATGAGCAGTTCTTC
>TRBJ1-2|NA|NA|TRBV6-5
CASLPPQGYGYTF
TGTGCCAGCCTCCCCCCCCAGGGGTATGGCTACACCTTC